These 8 T cell receptor beta chains were all obtained from the same sample, sequenced in a study of T cells expressing NK-cell markers. TCRdb reanalyzed the 5' RACE reads, giving one entry per CDR3 protein sequence and no DNA. The repertoire table contains approximately 420,000 distinct CDR3 sequences. Material: blood T cells: a sorted CD56 or NKG2C T cell subset, CD4+ or CD8+ T cells, or bulk PBMC T cells (not recorded which). Receptors originate from a woman aged 45-65 years in good health.

The gene calls are TRBV11-2 and TRBJ2-2. The CDR3 totals 11 residues. CDR1 SGHAT and CDR2 FQNNGV come from the germline V gene. Here the CDR3 reads CASSSNGELFF.

The rearrangement joins TRBV3-1 to TRBJ2-2; TCRdb's D call of TRBD1 is untestable without DNA. Germline values: CDR1 LGHDT, CDR2 YNNKEL (reference sequence). This CDR3 is built from 16 residues. The CDR3 here is CASSQENRGPTGELFF.

The chain is built from TRBV10-3 and TRBJ2-1; the D call from TCRdb, TRBD2, cannot be confirmed without DNA. The CDR3 extends over 14 amino acids. Germline V gene lookup returns CDR1 ENHRY and CDR2 SYGVKD. Here the CDR3 reads CATKRLAEYNEQFF.

The V gene is TRBV5-1, the J gene TRBJ2-7; TCRdb's D gene call, TRBD2, goes unchecked for lack of DNA. Germline CDR1 SGHRS, CDR2 YFSETQ. CDR3 length: 13 amino acids. The CDR3 sequence: CASSGFEGYEQYF.

V usage is TRBV7-9 and J usage is TRBJ2-3. This CDR3 has 12 residues. The germline gives CDR1 SEHNR, CDR2 FQNEAQ (reference sequence). CDR3: CASSPIADTQYF.

This chain uses TRBV5-1 with TRBJ2-4; the D gene TCRdb calls, TRBD2, cannot be checked with no DNA. The CDR3 has 14 residues. The germline V gene encodes CDR1 SGHRS and CDR2 YFSETQ. CDR3 in amino acids: CASSLESPRNIQYF.

The V call is TRBV5-1, the J call TRBJ2-7; TCRdb returns TRBD2, unconfirmable since there is no DNA. The CDR3 extends over 14 amino acids. Germline assignment: CDR1 SGHRS and CDR2 YFSETQ. The CDR3 reads CASRTGTSGVEQYF. The variable domain in full, completed from reference TRBV5-1 and TRBJ2-7, reads KAGVTQTPRYLIKTRGQQVTLSCSPISGHRSVSWYQQTPGQGLQFLFEYFSETQRNKGNFPGRFSGRQFSNSRSEMNVSTLELGDSALYLCASRTGTSGVEQYFGPGTRLTVT.

The chain employs TRBV20-1 and TRBJ2-1; no DNA is available, so the TRBD1 call from TCRdb remains unchecked. CDR3 size: 14 residues. Germline V lookup: CDR1 DFQATT, CDR2 SNEGSKA (reference sequence). This CDR3 is CSASDGASYNEQFF.